The present T cell receptor (beta chain) was sequenced within a study of cytomegalovirus exposure and HLA in healthy donors (dated by TCRdb to about 2017). Background for the entire study: According to an earlier analysis of several hundred of the donors, roughly 180 million T cells yielded 117 million unique TCR beta sequences and 276 Gb of sequence data. To decide whether each TCR beta V gene segment behaved as functional or pseudogenic, an earlier analysis of approximately 600 of the donors relied on high-throughput TCR beta sequencing. A later analysis re-analyzed previously published TCR beta repertoires from 660 or so donors and added high-resolution HLA genotyping to study TCR occurrence patterns. Using immunosequencing, the study profiled T cell repertoires from about 610 subjects and related those repertoires to cytomegalovirus serostatus. The study combined high-throughput TCR immunosequencing, statistical association of individual TCRs with disease status, and machine learning to predict cytomegalovirus infection status. Roughly 310 gigabases of sequencing data and 80 million or so unique TCR sequences were included in an early release covering roughly 600 HLA-typed donors. Of the 300 to 500 genotyped donors, 81% were placed in the genetic ancestry cluster associated with self-reported Caucasian donors. Because of strong linkage in the cohort, a few DR-DQ haplotypes were treated as single units for association and clustering. Among over 350 genotyped donors of the cohort, an average of roughly 240,000 unique TCR beta nucleotide sequences were sequenced per donor, about a sixth of them non-productive. Both class I and class II loci were covered by HLA typing, at four-digit resolution. All discovery cohort repertoires had been generated on a single sequencing platform. In the later analysis, no new phenotypic data were used to find candidate immune exposures; instead, reliance was placed on TCR beta sequences and their occurrence across donors. Genome-wide SNP genotypes for about 60% of the roughly 670 donors were used in a later genetic analysis, which treated that subset as a discovery cohort. A separate validation cohort of over a hundred different subjects was used in addition to the roughly 640-subject first cohort. The number of donors typed differed by locus, with roughly 629-640 for A, B, C, DRB1 and DQB1, over 500 for DQA1, 600 to 610 for DPA1, and under 490 for DPB1. The study aimed to test whether cataloging public T cell receptors could reveal signatures of past pathogen exposure. Donor age, sex, ethnicity and CMV serostatus were compiled alongside the repertoire data. Study-level results and caveats: Approximately 16 rarely observed V segments, including chromosome 9 orphons, were excluded from the earlier analysis of approximately 600 of the donors because counts were too low. In a later analysis, HLA-associated TCR beta chains were found to be more clonally expanded and to have lower generation probabilities than equally common non-associated chains. Presence/absence analyses assumed roughly uniform sequencing depth across donors, an assumption that may not hold. HLA typing was unavailable for some donors at each locus, so association tests used only the typed subset. Only TCR beta chains were sequenced in this cohort, and the absence of alpha or paired-chain data limited detectable features. A later analysis found that most CMV-associated TCR beta chains appeared HLA-restricted, with HLA associations seemingly driven largely by CMV exposure. A total of about 180 TCR beta chains were listed by the study as associated with cytomegalovirus. Some IMGT-functional V segments, including TRBV6-2 and TRBV6-3, could not be distinguished by the 87-base-pair reads and were therefore excluded. A later genetic analysis reported fewer N-insertions in productive TCRs among donors in an Asian-associated ancestry cluster than the roughly 650-donor mean. Cytomegalovirus status was reported to be diagnosed by the classifier with high specificity and sensitivity in both the original and validation cohorts. A cluster of highly shared sequence variants was judged likely to be a technical artifact of the sequencing pipeline. According to the authors, the approach could potentially be generalized to other disease states and immunological phenotypes. Across donors, most TCR sequences were observed very rarely, whereas some public TCRs were present in many individuals. In an earlier analysis of some 540 of the donors, most TCR beta V segments appeared in productive rearrangements about 90% or about 30% of the time, broadly matching IMGT annotations. A further reported finding was that TCR beta sequences accurately predicted the HLA-A and HLA-B alleles for most subjects in the first cohort. Linkage disequilibrium might explain the correlated functional status among segregating V segments, but an unknown experimental factor could not be ruled out. Several of the top co-occurrence clusters appeared to be linked to parvovirus B19, influenza, CMV and Epstein-Barr virus, according to a later analysis. In a later analysis, the rate of TCR association differed among HLA loci, with DRB1 alleles having the most associated TCRs and HLA-C alleles having the fewest. In vitro tests confirmed that a few of the cytomegalovirus-associated TCR beta chains recognize cytomegalovirus antigens. Specific HLA alleles were associated with over 15,000 TCR beta sequences at a false discovery rate of 0.05 in a later analysis. When HLA alleles, especially DR and DQ, strongly co-occurred, attributing TCR associations to individual alleles was difficult. V-gene and J-gene trimming of TCR beta chains was associated with a missense DCLRE1C variant in a later genetic analysis, and the association was replicated in an independent cohort. The only immune exposure information available for the cohort was CMV serostatus.

Library preparation used the immunoSEQ multiplex PCR assay. For the multiplex PCR, a mixture combining 60 forward primers for TCR Vbeta segments and 13 reverse primers for TCR Jbeta segments was used. A multiplex PCR assay on genomic DNA amplified the CDR3 region of rearranged TCR beta genes. On the Illumina HiSeq System, the amplified TCR beta libraries were sequenced as 87-base-pair reads. The study's own analysis went as follows. A later analysis counted some 80 million unique TCR beta chains across the 640 or so repertoires, and 10 million to 12 million of these chains were shared by at least two donors. To remove PCR and sequencing errors, raw reads were error-corrected and collapsed into unique sequences using a nearest-neighbor algorithm that merged closely related sequences. V, D and J gene segments were assigned by aligning CDR3 sequences to IMGT reference sequences. For a sequence to be retained, a match of at least six nucleotides was required to both a V gene segment and a J gene segment. A rearrangement was called productive if the CDR3 had no stop codons and remained in frame with V and J, and every other rearrangement was called non-productive. Following IMGT convention, CDR3 was defined as the stretch from the second conserved V-encoded cysteine up to the conserved J-encoded phenylalanine. The earlier analysis of about 500 of the donors excluded sequences that lacked an unambiguous match to a single V gene segment. An earlier analysis of a few hundred of the donors classified V segments as functional when productive rearrangements were above 56.7% and as segregating when the standard deviation between donors was above 5%. A statistical classification framework was built to diagnose cytomegalovirus status from the catalog of TCR beta chain sequences. A later analysis assigned V and J genes by comparing TCR nucleotide sequences with IMGT/GENE-DB human TR gene sequences. In a later analysis, CDR3 sequences and most-parsimonious VDJ recombination scenarios were assigned using the TCRdist pipeline. In a later analysis, each TCR beta chain was defined by its CDR3 amino acid sequence together with its V-gene family, and reads lacking a unique V-gene family were excluded. A later analysis removed over 500 highly shared, low-generation-probability nucleotide sequences to deal with suspected cross-contamination and a sequencing artifact. For each public chain, a later analysis derived a clonal expansion index from normalized ranks of inferred template counts within each repertoire. A later analysis computed generation probabilities with a VDJ recombination model fitted to out-of-frame rearrangements, and checked the results against IGoR. In a later analysis, TCR-TCR, TCR-HLA and TCR-CMV co-occurrence was scored with hypergeometric tests, and a repertoire-size bias correction was applied to TCR pairs. To estimate false discovery rates, a later analysis permuted the HLA or CMV assignments 20 times. In a later analysis, co-occurring TCRs were grouped with DBSCAN, and TCRdist sequence similarity was added when clustering was performed within HLA-allele-positive subsets. Co-occurrence clustering excluded repertoires with fewer than 30,000 or more than 120,000 public chains, plus five with anomalous nucleotide sharing. Held by TCRdb, this immuneACCESS table contains in-frame sequences only and omits some clones. Under half of the omission traces to an unresolved V gene where checked; the cause of the rest is unknown. That table supplies the V and J calls and clone size; D and trimming were determined from the DNA. Within this sample are 40,000 or so clones, with around nine tenths of them counted one time only. The ten largest clones capture 2% to 3% of the sample.

For CDR1 and CDR2, the germline V gene (reference sequence) lists GTSNPN and SVGIG. Spanning cysteine to phenylalanine, the CDR3 consists of 15 amino acids. Only CDR3 DNA is held: 45 bases, read in frame from base 1. V drops 0 bases and J drops 9 bases, leaving 21 bases in between. Concerning this clone itself: Its antigen has not been determined. The input lacks base qualities; no much larger clone sits a single base away.

The cohort was made up of approximately 670 healthy bone marrow donors. At the time of sampling, all cohort members were nominally healthy, though unrecorded immune exposures were likely present. The donor was CMV seronegative and belonged to the group of more than 300 seronegative cohort members. A peripheral blood sample was collected from each donor, and TCR beta sequencing was performed on peripheral blood mononuclear cells. The Qiagen DNeasy Blood Extraction Kit was used to extract genomic DNA from the blood cell samples. This sequence uses TRBV30 and TRBJ2-7, and perhaps TRBD1 as D gene, on 6 matching bases. Sequencing was performed on PBMCs. The source of this sequence is a woman younger than 30 in good health and CMV-seronegative. The nucleotides read TGTGCCTGGAGTGTACTCACCGGGTCAGGGGCAGTGCAGTACTTC. Translated, this is CAWSVLTGSGAVQYF.